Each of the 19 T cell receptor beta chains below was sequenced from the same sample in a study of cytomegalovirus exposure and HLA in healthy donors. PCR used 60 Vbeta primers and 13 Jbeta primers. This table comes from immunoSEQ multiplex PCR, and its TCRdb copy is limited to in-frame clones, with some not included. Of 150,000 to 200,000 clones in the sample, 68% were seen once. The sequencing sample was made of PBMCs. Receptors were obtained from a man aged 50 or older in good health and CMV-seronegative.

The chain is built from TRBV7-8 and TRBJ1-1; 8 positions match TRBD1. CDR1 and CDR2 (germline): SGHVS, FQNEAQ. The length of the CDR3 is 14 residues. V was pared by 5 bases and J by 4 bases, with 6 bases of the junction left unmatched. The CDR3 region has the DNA TGTGCCAGCAGCCGACAGGGGTGGGGCACTGAAGCTTTCTTT. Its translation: CASSRQGWGTEAFF. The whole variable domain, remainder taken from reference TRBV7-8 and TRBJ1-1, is GAGVSQSPRYKVAKRGQDVALRCDPISGHVSLFWYQQALGQGPEFLTYFQNEAQLDKSGLPSDRFFAERPEGSVSTLKIQRTQQEDSAVYLCASSRQGWGTEAFFGQGTRLTVV.

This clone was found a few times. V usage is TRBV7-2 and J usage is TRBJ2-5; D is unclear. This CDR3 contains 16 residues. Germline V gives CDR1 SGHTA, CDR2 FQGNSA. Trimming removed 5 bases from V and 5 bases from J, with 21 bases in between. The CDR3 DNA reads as TGTGCCAGCAGCCTTACTTACGGGTCCCTAAGGGAGACCCAGTACTTC. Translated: CASSLTYGSLRETQYF.

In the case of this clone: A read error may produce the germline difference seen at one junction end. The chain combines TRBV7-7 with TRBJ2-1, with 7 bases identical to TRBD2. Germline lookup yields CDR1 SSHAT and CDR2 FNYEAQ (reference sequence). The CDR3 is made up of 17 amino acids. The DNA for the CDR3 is TGTGCTAGCAGCCGCCGGCTTACTAGCGTGGTGGACAATGAGCAGTTCTTC. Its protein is CASSRRLTSVVDNEQFF.

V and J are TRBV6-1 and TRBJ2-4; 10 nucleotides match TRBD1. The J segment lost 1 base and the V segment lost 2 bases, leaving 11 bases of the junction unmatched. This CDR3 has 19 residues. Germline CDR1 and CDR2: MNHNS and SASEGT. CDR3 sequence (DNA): TGTGCCAGCAGTGAAAAATGGGGTGACAGGGGGCTGGCCAAAAACATTCAGTACTTC. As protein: CASSEKWGDRGLAKNIQYF.

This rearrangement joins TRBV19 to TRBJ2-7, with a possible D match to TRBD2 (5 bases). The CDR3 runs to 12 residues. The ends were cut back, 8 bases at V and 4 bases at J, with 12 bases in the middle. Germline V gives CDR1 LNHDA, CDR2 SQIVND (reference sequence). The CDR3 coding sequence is TGTGCCAGTCGTACCCGGGAATACGAGCAGTACTTC. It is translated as CASRTREYEQYF. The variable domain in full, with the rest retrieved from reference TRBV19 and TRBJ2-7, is DGGITQSPKYLFRKEGQNVTLSCEQNLNHDAMYWYRQDPGQGLRLIYYSQIVNDFQKGDIAEGYSVSREKKESFPLTVTSAQKNPTAFYLCASRTREYEQYFGPGTRLTVT.

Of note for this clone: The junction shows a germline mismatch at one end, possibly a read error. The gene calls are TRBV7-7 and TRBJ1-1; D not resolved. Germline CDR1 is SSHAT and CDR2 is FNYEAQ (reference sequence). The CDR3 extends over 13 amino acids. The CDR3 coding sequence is TGTGCTAGCAGCTTAGCCAGGAACACTGAAGCTTTCTTT. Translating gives CASSLARNTEAFF.

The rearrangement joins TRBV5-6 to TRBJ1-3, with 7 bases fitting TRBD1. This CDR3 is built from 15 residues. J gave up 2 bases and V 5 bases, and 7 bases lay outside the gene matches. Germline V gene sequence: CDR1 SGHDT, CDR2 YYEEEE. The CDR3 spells CASSRQGSAGNTIYF. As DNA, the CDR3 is TGTGCCAGCAGTCGACAGGGATCAGCTGGAAACACCATATATTTT.

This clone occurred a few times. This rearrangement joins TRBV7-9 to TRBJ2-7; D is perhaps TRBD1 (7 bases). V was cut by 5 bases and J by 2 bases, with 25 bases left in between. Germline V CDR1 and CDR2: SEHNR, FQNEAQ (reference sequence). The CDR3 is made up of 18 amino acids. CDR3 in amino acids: CASSLFVPTGRFAYEQYF. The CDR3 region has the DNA TGTGCCAGCAGCCTTTTTGTACCGACAGGGAGGTTTGCCTACGAGCAGTACTTC.

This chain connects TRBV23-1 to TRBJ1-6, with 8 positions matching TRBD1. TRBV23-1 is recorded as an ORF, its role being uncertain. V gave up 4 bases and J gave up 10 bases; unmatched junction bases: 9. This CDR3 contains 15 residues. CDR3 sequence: CASSRARTGHSPLHF. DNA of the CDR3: TGCGCCAGCAGTCGAGCTCGGACAGGGCACTCACCCCTCCACTTT.

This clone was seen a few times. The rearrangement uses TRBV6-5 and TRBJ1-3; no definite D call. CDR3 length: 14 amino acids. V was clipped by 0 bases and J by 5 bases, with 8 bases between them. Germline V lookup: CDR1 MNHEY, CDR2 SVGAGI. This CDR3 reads CASSYSTRRNTIYF. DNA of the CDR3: TGTGCCAGCAGTTACTCGACAAGGAGAAACACCATATATTTT.

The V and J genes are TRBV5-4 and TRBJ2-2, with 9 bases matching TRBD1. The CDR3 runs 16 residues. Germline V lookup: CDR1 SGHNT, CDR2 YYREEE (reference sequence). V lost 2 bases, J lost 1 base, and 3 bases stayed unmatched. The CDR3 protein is CASSFPGQGNTGELFF. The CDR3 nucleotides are TGTGCCAGCAGCTTTCCGGGACAGGGGAACACCGGGGAGCTGTTTTTT.

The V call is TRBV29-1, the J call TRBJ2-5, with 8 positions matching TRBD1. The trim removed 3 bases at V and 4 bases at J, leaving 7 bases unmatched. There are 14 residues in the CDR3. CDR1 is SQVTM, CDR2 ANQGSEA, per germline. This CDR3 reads CSVDRTGNLETQYF. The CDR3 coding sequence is TGCAGCGTTGATCGGACAGGGAATTTAGAGACCCAGTACTTC.

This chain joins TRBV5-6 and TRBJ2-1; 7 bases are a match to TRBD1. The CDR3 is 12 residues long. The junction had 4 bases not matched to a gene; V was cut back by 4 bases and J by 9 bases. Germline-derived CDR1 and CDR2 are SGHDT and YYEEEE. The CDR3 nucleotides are TGTGCCAGCAGCGACAGGGCCAGTGAGCAGTTCTTC. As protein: CASSDRASEQFF.

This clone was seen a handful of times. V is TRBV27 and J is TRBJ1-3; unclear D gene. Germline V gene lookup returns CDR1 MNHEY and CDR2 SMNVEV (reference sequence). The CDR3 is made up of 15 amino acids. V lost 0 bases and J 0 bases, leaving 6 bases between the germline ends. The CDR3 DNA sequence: TGTGCCAGCAGTTTATCCTTTGTCTCTGGAAACACCATATATTTT. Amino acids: CASSLSFVSGNTIYF.

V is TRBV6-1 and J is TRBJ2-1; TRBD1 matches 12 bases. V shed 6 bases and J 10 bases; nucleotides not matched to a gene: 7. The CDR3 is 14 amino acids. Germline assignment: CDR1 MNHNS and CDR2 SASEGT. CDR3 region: CASSRDRGLGEQFF. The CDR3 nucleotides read TGTGCCAGCAGCCGGGACAGGGGGCTTGGAGAGCAGTTCTTC.

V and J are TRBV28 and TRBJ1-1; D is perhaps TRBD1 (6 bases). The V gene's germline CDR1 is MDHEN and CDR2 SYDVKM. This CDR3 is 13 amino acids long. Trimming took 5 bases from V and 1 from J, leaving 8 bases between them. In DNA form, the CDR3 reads TGTGCCAGCAGTCTCAGGGGGAACACTGAAGCTTTCTTT. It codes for CASSLRGNTEAFF.

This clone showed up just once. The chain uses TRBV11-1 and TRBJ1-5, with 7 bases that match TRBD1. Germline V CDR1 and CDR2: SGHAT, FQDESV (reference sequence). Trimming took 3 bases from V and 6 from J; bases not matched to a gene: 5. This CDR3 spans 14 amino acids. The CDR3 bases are TGTGCCAGCAGCTTGAACAGGGGCACTCAGCCCCAGCATTTT. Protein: CASSLNRGTQPQHF.

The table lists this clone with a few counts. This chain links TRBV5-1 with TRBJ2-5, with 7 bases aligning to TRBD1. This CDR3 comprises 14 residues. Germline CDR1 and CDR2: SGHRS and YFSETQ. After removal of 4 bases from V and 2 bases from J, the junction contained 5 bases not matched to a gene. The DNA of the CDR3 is TGCGCCAGCAGCCCCGGGACAGCACAAGAGACCCAGTACTTC. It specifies CASSPGTAQETQYF.

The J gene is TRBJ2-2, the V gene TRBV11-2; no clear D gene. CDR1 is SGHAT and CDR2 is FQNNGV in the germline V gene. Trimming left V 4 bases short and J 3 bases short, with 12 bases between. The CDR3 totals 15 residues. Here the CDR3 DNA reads TGTGCCAGCAGCTCGCGGCAGCTTTACACCGGGGAGCTGTTTTTT. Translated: CASSSRQLYTGELFF. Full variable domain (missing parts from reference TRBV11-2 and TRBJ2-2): EAGVAQSPRYKIIEKRQSVAFWCNPISGHATLYWYQQILGQGPKLLIQFQNNGVVDDSQLPKDRFSAERLKGVDSTLKIQPAKLEDSAVYLCASSSRQLYTGELFFGEGSRLTVL.